The rows below give T cell receptor beta chains drawn from one sample of a study of beta chain features in type 1 diabetes. Clones were sequenced by immunoSEQ multiplex PCR, and TCRdb holds only the in-frame ones, with some missing. The sample has roughly 450,000 clones; approximately 13% are singletons. The sequenced sample was naive CD4+ T cells from blood. All receptors come from a man aged 30-40 years in good health. The CDR3 runs from the conserved cysteine through the conserved F or W. The D gene is left open where the match is weak. Size is stated for part of the rows, as once, few or many counts, or as a class when the clone is expanded.

few	TRBV9	13	TRBJ1-1	-	CASSVLSSTEAFF	TGTGCCAGCAGCGTATTGTCTAGCACTGAAGCTTTCTTT
-	TRBV5-1	15	TRBJ2-2	-	CASSYAGVPTGELFF	TGCGCCAGCAGCTACGCAGGGGTTCCCACCGGGGAGCTGTTTTTT
-	TRBV27	16	TRBJ2-3	TRBD2	CASSRRAREGTDTQYF	TGTGCCAGCAGTCGGCGGGCGCGGGAGGGCACAGATACGCAGTATTTT
few	TRBV29-1	12	TRBJ1-1	TRBD1	CSVGQGNTEAFF	TGCAGCGTGGGACAGGGAAACACTGAAGCTTTCTTT
-	TRBV28	14	TRBJ1-2	TRBD1	CASSLAGGTYGYTF	TGTGCCAGCAGTTTAGCAGGGGGAACCTATGGCTACACCTTC
-	TRBV30	18	TRBJ2-3	TRBD2	CAWGWSMGLAGAADTQYF	TGTGCCTGGGGTTGGAGCATGGGGCTAGCGGGAGCGGCCGATACGCAGTATTTT
few	TRBV18	16	TRBJ2-3	TRBD2	CASSPLTSALGVWQYF	TGTGCCAGCTCACCGCTGACTAGCGCCCTCGGGGTGTGGCAGTATTTT
-	TRBV5-4	14	TRBJ2-2	-	CASSLSTDTGELFF	TGTGCCAGCAGCTTGTCCACAGACACCGGGGAGCTGTTTTTT
-	TRBV7-9	14	TRBJ2-3	TRBD2	CASSSLGGIDTQYF	TGTGCCAGCAGCTCCCTCGGGGGGATAGATACGCAGTATTTT
few	TRBV15	15	TRBJ2-3	-	CATSRGRLNPDTQYF	TGTGCCACCAGCCGAGGCCGTCTTAACCCAGATACGCAGTATTTT
-	TRBV5-1	15	TRBJ1-6	TRBD1	CASSLAGQGLSPLHF	TGCGCCAGCAGCTTGGCGGGACAGGGCCTTTCTCCCCTCCACTTT
few	TRBV5-6	13	TRBJ1-2	TRBD1	CASSQNRGSGYTF	TGTGCCAGCAGCCAGAACAGGGGGTCTGGCTACACCTTC
-	TRBV2	12	TRBJ1-4	TRBD1	CASNDRAEKLFF	TGTGCCAGCAACGACAGGGCCGAAAAACTGTTTTTT
few	TRBV28	13	TRBJ1-2	-	CASSLPGGYGYTF	TGTGCCAGCAGTTTGCCAGGCGGCTATGGCTACACCTTC
-	TRBV15	13	TRBJ1-6	-	CATSRGWDSPLHF	TGTGCCACCAGCAGAGGATGGGACTCACCCCTCCACTTT
-	TRBV5-1	13	TRBJ2-5	-	CASSLGPEETQYF	TGCGCCAGCAGCTTGGGCCCCGAAGAGACCCAGTACTTC
few	TRBV27	14	TRBJ2-7	-	CASRTAGGIVEQYF	TGTGCCAGCAGAACTGCAGGGGGGATCGTCGAGCAGTACTTC
few	TRBV6-7	14	TRBJ2-7	-	CATKRLCRSYEQYF	TGTGCCACCAAACGCCTCTGCCGGTCCTACGAGCAGTACTTC
few	TRBV28	12	TRBJ2-1	-	CASTYLNNEQFF	TGTGCCAGCACCTACCTAAACAATGAGCAGTTCTTC
-	TRBV4-2	16	TRBJ2-3	-	CASSQEGTWGTDTQYF	TGTGCCAGCAGCCAAGAGGGGACATGGGGTACAGATACGCAGTATTTT
-	TRBV9	14	TRBJ2-5	-	CASTPGGAQETQYF	TGTGCCAGCACCCCCGGTGGGGCACAAGAGACCCAGTACTTC
-	TRBV7-9	15	TRBJ1-1	-	CASSRAGTENTEAFF	TGTGCCAGCAGCCGAGCTGGGACGGAGAACACTGAAGCTTTCTTT
few	TRBV7-2	12	TRBJ2-2	-	CASSLRTGELFF	TGTGCCAGCAGCTTACGCACCGGGGAGCTGTTTTTT
-	TRBV9	16	TRBJ2-3	-	CASSPRQRGSTDTQYF	TGTGCCAGCAGCCCTCGACAAAGGGGTAGCACAGATACGCAGTATTTT
few	TRBV9	16	TRBJ2-3	TRBD2	CASSVDSGRSTDTQYF	TGTGCCAGCAGCGTAGATAGCGGGAGGAGCACAGATACGCAGTATTTT
-	TRBV9	16	TRBJ2-3	-	CASSVWDRQSTDTQYF	TGTGCCAGCAGCGTTTGGGACCGACAGTCCACAGATACGCAGTATTTT
few	TRBV19	11	TRBJ2-4	-	CASSMVNIQYF	TGTGCCAGTAGTATGGTAAACATTCAGTACTTC
few	TRBV5-6	12	TRBJ2-5	-	CASSWAGETQYF	TGTGCCAGCAGCTGGGCCGGGGAGACCCAGTACTTC
-	TRBV5-4	14	TRBJ1-3	-	CASSPIPSGNTIYF	TGTGCCAGCAGTCCTATCCCCTCTGGAAACACCATATATTTT
-	TRBV9	15	TRBJ2-7	-	CASSSGQILSYEQYF	TGTGCCAGCAGCTCCGGACAGATCCTCTCCTACGAGCAGTACTTC
-	TRBV5-4	14	TRBJ2-2	TRBD1	CASKTGTNTGELFF	TGTGCCAGCAAGACAGGGACGAACACCGGGGAGCTGTTTTTT
few	TRBV25-1	15	TRBJ2-1	TRBD2	CASTRTSGAYNEQFF	TGTGCCAGCACCCGGACTAGCGGGGCATACAATGAGCAGTTCTTC
few	TRBV4-3	16	TRBJ1-5	TRBD1	CASSQSAGQGYQPQHF	TGCGCCAGCAGCCAATCAGCGGGACAGGGCTATCAGCCCCAGCATTTT
-	TRBV29-1	13	TRBJ2-5	TRBD2	CSVGGLAPETQYF	TGCAGCGTGGGGGGACTAGCCCCAGAGACCCAGTACTTC
few	TRBV12-5	13	TRBJ2-1	-	CASVLKLDLPQFF	TGTGCTAGTGTCCTTAAACTAGATTTGCCGCAGTTCTTC
-	TRBV29-1	11	TRBJ2-2	-	CSVANTGELFF	TGCAGCGTAGCGAACACCGGGGAGCTGTTTTTT
-	TRBV30	13	TRBJ2-5	-	CAWSVGGQETQYF	TGTGCCTGGAGTGTGGGCGGGCAAGAGACCCAGTACTTC
-	TRBV7-2	15	TRBJ2-3	-	CASSFGAGFTDTQYF	TGTGCCAGCAGCTTTGGAGCGGGCTTCACAGATACGCAGTATTTT
-	TRBV18	18	TRBJ1-1	-	CASSLTNRPTGGNTEAFF	TGTGCCAGCTCACTCACCAATCGTCCGACAGGTGGGAACACTGAAGCTTTCTTT
few	TRBV4-3	16	TRBJ2-3	TRBD2	CASSQYGTSGRDTQYF	TGCGCCAGCAGCCAATACGGGACTAGCGGGCGAGATACGCAGTATTTT
few	TRBV7-9	15	TRBJ2-3	TRBD2	CASTPGTSSADTQYF	TGTGCCAGCACCCCCGGGACTAGCAGCGCAGATACGCAGTATTTT
-	TRBV9	15	TRBJ2-7	-	CASSVDGTPKYEQYF	TGTGCCAGCAGCGTAGATGGGACACCGAAATACGAGCAGTACTTC
few	TRBV27	15	TRBJ2-7	-	CASSLRQGLTYEQYF	TGTGCCAGCAGTTTACGGCAGGGTTTAACCTACGAGCAGTACTTC
few	TRBV4-1	15	TRBJ2-3	-	CASSQDGTGTDTQYF	TGCGCCAGCAGCCAAGACGGGACTGGCACAGATACGCAGTATTTT
-	TRBV29-1	12	TRBJ2-5	-	CSVGQGQETQYF	TGCAGCGTTGGTCAGGGCCAAGAGACCCAGTACTTC
-	TRBV12-2	18	TRBJ1-6	-	CASRLAIYQGEEDSPLHF	TGTGCAAGTCGCTTAGCGATATACCAGGGGGAAGAAGATTCACCCCTCCACTTT
-	TRBV7-2	15	TRBJ2-7	-	CASSLAQTSSYEQYF	TGTGCCAGCAGCTTAGCCCAGACATCCTCCTACGAGCAGTACTTC
-	TRBV7-8	14	TRBJ2-7	-	CASSLALRTYEQYF	TGTGCCAGCAGCTTAGCGCTCCGCACCTACGAGCAGTACTTC
few	TRBV19	14	TRBJ2-3	-	CASKELMDTDTQYF	TGTGCCAGTAAAGAGCTGATGGACACAGATACGCAGTATTTT
-	TRBV6-1	15	TRBJ2-5	TRBD1	CASIRQGRGQETQYF	TGTGCCAGCATTCGACAGGGACGCGGCCAAGAGACCCAGTACTTC
few	TRBV2	15	TRBJ2-6	-	CASGTGRSGPNVLTF	TGTGCCAGCGGAACAGGGAGGTCTGGGCCCAACGTCCTGACTTTC
-	TRBV25-1	15	TRBJ1-6	-	CASSEWVQGSSPLHF	TGTGCCAGCAGTGAATGGGTGCAGGGGAGCTCACCCCTCCACTTT
-	TRBV5-1	15	TRBJ2-5	TRBD2	CASSLRLADGETQYF	TGCGCCAGCAGCTTGAGACTAGCCGATGGAGAGACCCAGTACTTC
-	TRBV9	14	TRBJ2-5	-	CASSGGSRLETQYF	TGTGCCAGCAGCGGGGGGTCGCGCCTGGAGACCCAGTACTTC
-	TRBV7-2	14	TRBJ2-7	-	CASSLAQGTYEQYF	TGTGCCAGCAGCTTAGCCCAGGGGACCTACGAGCAGTACTTC
few	TRBV7-2	14	TRBJ2-4	TRBD2	CASSSGLGGRFQYF	TGTGCCAGCAGCTCGGGCCTTGGCGGGAGGTTTCAGTACTTC
few	TRBV4-3	15	TRBJ1-1	TRBD1	CASSRNRGLNTEAFF	TGCGCCAGCAGCCGCAACAGGGGCCTGAACACTGAAGCTTTCTTT
few	TRBV30	15	TRBJ1-6	-	CAWSVLRQRNSPLHF	TGTGCCTGGAGTGTTTTGAGACAGCGCAATTCACCCCTCCACTTT